What follows describes a single TCR beta chain. These data belong to a study of shared T cell receptors in the human thymus. Repertoires were generated with immunoSEQ multiplex PCR, while TCRdb's copy carries only in-frame clones and drops some. The sample carries 640,000 or so clones, 70% to 90% recorded once. CDR3 length: 13 residues. The V gene lost 4 bases and the J gene lost 11 bases, with 15 bases spanning the gap. Germline-derived CDR1 and CDR2 are MDHEN and SYDVKM. The sample was also linked to a second study, of human thymus T cells. Per that paper: In corrective heart surgery, resections were taken, and these provided the thymus tissue. The authors found apparently biased V and J gene usage in thymic and blood repertoires. Related research described strongly overlapping thymic repertoires in unrelated people.

The sample was thymocytes. The chain employs TRBV28 and TRBJ1-5, with D maybe TRBD1 (5 bases). The clonotype originates from a boy under two years old with a congenital heart defect. CDR3 sequence: CASSCPGGSAQHF. CDR3 nucleotides: TGTGCCAGCAGTTGCCCGGGGGGATCAGCCCAGCATTTT. The full variable domain, completed using reference TRBV28 and TRBJ1-5, is DVKVTQSSRYLVKRTGEKVFLECVQDMDHENMFWYRQDPGLGLRLIYFSYDVKMKEKGDIPEGYSVSREKKERFSLILESASTNQTSMYLCASSCPGGSAQHFGDGTRLSIL.